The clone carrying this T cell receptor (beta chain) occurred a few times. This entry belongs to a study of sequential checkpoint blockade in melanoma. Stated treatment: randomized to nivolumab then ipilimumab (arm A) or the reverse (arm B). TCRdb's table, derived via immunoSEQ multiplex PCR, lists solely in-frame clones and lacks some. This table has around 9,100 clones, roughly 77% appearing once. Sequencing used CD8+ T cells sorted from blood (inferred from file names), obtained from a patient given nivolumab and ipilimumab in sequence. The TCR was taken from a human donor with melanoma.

In nucleotides, the CDR3 is TGTGCCTGGAGTATCCCCTTCAGTGATCAGCCCCAGCATTTT. This sequence encodes CAWSIPFSDQPQHF. The chain links TRBV30 to TRBJ1-5, with D unresolved. This CDR3 has 14 amino acids. Per the germline V gene, CDR1 is GTSNPN and CDR2 is SVGIG (reference sequence). V dropped 2 bases and J dropped 5 bases, with 13 bases sitting between them.